This T cell receptor (beta chain) was identified during a study of molecular identifiers for immune sequencing clone quantification. Only a few counts were recorded for this clonotype. Each CDR3 protein is one row after TCRdb ran MiXCR on the PCR reads. This table holds more than 250,000 distinct CDR3 sequences, about a fifth found once. CDR1 and CDR2 (germline): SGHDN, FVKESK. The V end was cut by 1 base, the J end by 2 bases, with 10 bases between. The CDR3 runs to 15 residues. The chain combines TRBV14 with TRBJ2-3; D is uncertain. This TCR was sampled from a human donor in good health. Some libraries in this study had Jurkat cell RNA spiked in. The sample comprised naive CD8+ T cells from blood, with Jurkat cell RNA spiked in. Documented subset: FACS-sorted CD8+CD4-CCR7+CD45RA+ naive T cells. CDR3 region: CASSQGVVNTDTQYF. The CDR3 nucleotides read TGTGCCAGCAGCCAAGGAGTAGTAAACACAGATACGCAGTATTTT.